The entry below gives a single T cell receptor (beta chain) sequence along with its context. Original data processing: Amplified reference gene primers provided the basis for estimating nucleated cell counts. Produced via immunoSEQ multiplex PCR; TCRdb's table is partial and in-frame only. The V and J calls and clone size were taken over from that table, and D and trimming were inferred from the DNA. The sample consists of more than 150,000 clones, approximately 80% of them appearing once. The record originates from a study of blood T cell repertoires in COVID-19. V was clipped by 2 bases and J by 1 base; unmatched bases: 8. The germline CDR1 and CDR2 sequences are SGHTA and FQGNSA. This CDR3 is built from 17 residues.

Sequenced: PBMCs or T cells enriched from blood (not recorded which). The sequence was obtained from a man aged 55 to 70 who had been exposed to COVID-19. The V call is TRBV7-2, the J call TRBJ2-3; the match to TRBD1 covers 8 bases. The CDR3 spells CASSLNAGGTGTDTQYF. CDR3 DNA sequence: TGTGCCAGCAGCTTAAACGCAGGGGGCACGGGCACAGATACGCAGTATTTT.